This TCR beta chain derives from a study of T cells after yellow fever vaccination. The 5'RACE template-switching step produced TCR cDNA and added a universal primer site and UMIs. From the 5' RACE reads, TCRdb called clonotypes with MiXCR, one entry per CDR3 protein. The table includes 400,000 to 650,000 distinct CDR3 sequences, less than 25% detected once. CDR3 length: 12 residues. Deletions cut 3 bases from V and 4 bases from J, with 7 bases between. Per germline, CDR1 SGHRS and CDR2 YFSETQ. Concerning this clonotype: Its antigen is undetermined.

The study's findings and limits: Although most clonotypes did not, a small share appeared in both CD4 and CD8 compartments. Reappearing after the booster were most of the clones from primary vaccination (approximately 96% CD4, 85% to 90% CD8). When the response was secondary, it was weaker but reached its peak faster, day 5 versus 15.

J is TRBJ1-1 and V is TRBV5-1; no clear D. The starting material was PBMCs, obtained roughly 20 days after the first yellow fever vaccination. The source is a man aged 18-30 years who received the YFV17D yellow fever vaccine. The DNA of the CDR3 is TGCGCCAGCAGCTGGAAGGGCACTGAAGCTTTCTTT. Amino acids: CASSWKGTEAFF.